The subject of this entry is one TCR beta chain. Its antigen is still unknown. Profiling relied on immunoSEQ multiplex PCR, and the TCRdb table lists in-frame clones only, not all of them. In the table there are approximately 28,000 clones, 91% of which are singletons. This specimen comes from a study of chemoradiotherapy in HPV16-positive cancers. Study summary: Candidate HPV-specific clones and shared TCR motifs came from a couple of HPV16-positive patients. Study-level results: In HPV16-positive patients, HPV-responsive T-cell expansion tracked better recurrence-free survival. Candidate HPV-specific clones and E7-related TCR motifs grew in tumor during treatment. HPV-specific T cells were functionally defined from only two HPV16-positive patients.

Trimming stripped 1 base from V and 3 bases from J, with 3 bases between. The length of the CDR3 is 12 residues. Per the germline V gene, CDR1 is SEHNR and CDR2 is FQNEAQ (reference sequence). This material consisted of blood, taken from a patient who underwent chemoradiotherapy. J is TRBJ1-2 and V is TRBV7-9, with D unresolved. This TCR was recovered from a human donor with HPV-associated anogenital cancer. The DNA of the CDR3 is TGTGCCAGCAGCTTAGTGGACTATGGCTACACCTTC. It codes for CASSLVDYGYTF.